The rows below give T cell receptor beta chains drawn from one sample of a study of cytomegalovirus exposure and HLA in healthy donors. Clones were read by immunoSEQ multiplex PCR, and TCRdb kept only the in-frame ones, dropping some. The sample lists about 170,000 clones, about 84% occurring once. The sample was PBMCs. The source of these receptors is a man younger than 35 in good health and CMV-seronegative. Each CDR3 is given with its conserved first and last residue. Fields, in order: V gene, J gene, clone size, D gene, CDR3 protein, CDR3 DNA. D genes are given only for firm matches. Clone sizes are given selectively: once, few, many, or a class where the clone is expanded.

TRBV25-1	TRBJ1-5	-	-	CASGEGRGLQPQHF	TGTGCCAGTGGGGAGGGTCGGGGGCTTCAGCCCCAGCATTTT
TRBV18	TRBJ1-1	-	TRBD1	CASAPGQGSYTEAFF	TGTGCCAGCGCACCGGGACAGGGGAGTTACACTGAAGCTTTCTTT
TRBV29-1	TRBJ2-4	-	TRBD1	CSASDQDRPAAKNIQYF	TGCAGCGCCTCGGACCAGGACAGGCCAGCGGCCAAAAACATTCAGTACTTC
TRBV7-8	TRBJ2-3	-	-	CASSLRAVTDTQYF	TGTGCCAGCAGCTTACGTGCAGTCACAGATACGCAGTATTTT
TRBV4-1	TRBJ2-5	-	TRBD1	CASSQLGQGQRTQYF	TGCGCCAGCAGCCAACTGGGACAGGGCCAGAGGACCCAGTACTTC
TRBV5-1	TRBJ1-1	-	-	CASSFRAQGGMNTEAFF	TGCGCCAGCAGCTTTAGGGCCCAGGGTGGTATGAACACTGAAGCTTTCTTT
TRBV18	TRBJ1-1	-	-	CASSPDREAFF	TGTGCCAGCTCCCCCGACAGGGAAGCTTTCTTT
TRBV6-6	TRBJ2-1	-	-	CAAEGGGYNEQFF	TGTGCCGCCGAAGGGGGGGGTTACAATGAGCAGTTCTTC
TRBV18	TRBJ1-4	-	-	CASSNMGQEGEKLFF	TGTGCCAGCTCCAATATGGGCCAGGAGGGTGAAAAACTGTTTTTT
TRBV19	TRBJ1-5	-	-	CASMEGNQPQHF	TGTGCCAGTATGGAGGGAAATCAGCCCCAGCATTTT
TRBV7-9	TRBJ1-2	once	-	CASSPPSGGYTF	TGTGCCAGCAGCCCCCCCTCAGGGGGCTACACCTTC
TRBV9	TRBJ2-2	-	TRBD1	CASSVGQGVGELFF	TGTGCCAGCAGCGTAGGGCAGGGGGTCGGGGAGCTGTTTTTT
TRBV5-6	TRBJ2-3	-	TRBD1	CASSLARGPITDTQYF	TGTGCCAGCAGCTTGGCCAGGGGGCCTATCACAGATACGCAGTATTTT
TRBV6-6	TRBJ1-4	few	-	CASTPKVGTGGGKLFF	TGTGCCAGCACCCCCAAAGTGGGGACGGGGGGAGGAAAACTGTTTTTT
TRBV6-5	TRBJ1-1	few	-	CASSYSSGGGNTEAFF	TGTGCCAGCAGTTACTCGTCCGGGGGTGGGAACACTGAAGCTTTCTTT
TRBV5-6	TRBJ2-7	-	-	CASSFRRYSDGQYF	TGTGCCAGCAGTTTTAGGCGGTATTCAGACGGGCAGTACTTC
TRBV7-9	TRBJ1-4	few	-	CASSLPGNNEKLFF	TGTGCCAGCAGCTTACCCGGGAACAATGAAAAACTGTTTTTT
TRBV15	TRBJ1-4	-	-	CATARETIPNEKLFF	TGTGCCACCGCCCGGGAGACGATCCCTAATGAAAAACTGTTTTTT
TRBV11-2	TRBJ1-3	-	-	CASSLSVTGYSGNTIYF	TGTGCCAGCAGCTTATCCGTGACAGGTTACTCTGGAAACACCATATATTTT
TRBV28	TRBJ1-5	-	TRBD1	CASISPRTGVSNQPQHF	TGTGCCAGCATTTCTCCCCGGACAGGGGTGAGCAATCAGCCCCAGCATTTT
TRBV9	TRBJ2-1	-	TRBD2	CASSTSGSSYNEQFF	TGTGCCAGCAGCACAAGCGGGAGCTCCTACAATGAGCAGTTCTTC
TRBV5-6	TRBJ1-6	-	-	CASSFLSNSPLHF	TGTGCCAGCAGCTTTTTGAGTAATTCACCCCTCCACTTT